The rows below give T cell receptor beta chains drawn from one sample of a study of immune reconstitution after stem cell transplant in scleroderma. TCRdb analysed the RT-PCR reads with MiXCR anew, one entry per CDR3 protein. Of about 3,700 distinct CDR3 sequences in the sample, 5.7% were seen once. This specimen was acquired before or after autologous hematopoietic stem cell transplantation (not recorded which). All receptors derive from a female donor with systemic sclerosis. Each CDR3 is given with its conserved first and last residue. D genes are given only for firm matches. Size values are once, few and many counts, or a class for expanded clones, and some rows have none.

TRBV7-9,large,-,TRBJ1-1,CASSLEGMNTEAFF,TGTGCCAGCAGCTTAGAAGGCATGAACACTGAAGCTTTCTTT
TRBV18,medium-sized,TRBD1,TRBJ1-2,CASSPRDRAPYGYTF,TGTGCCAGCTCACCACGGGACAGGGCCCCCTATGGCTACACCTTC
TRBV21-1,medium-sized,-,TRBJ1-6,CASSKRGDNSPLHF,TGTGCCAGCAGCAAACGAGGCGATAATTCACCCCTCCACTTT
TRBV20-1,medium-sized,-,TRBJ2-5,CSAFDRAETQYF,TGCAGTGCCTTCGACCGGGCCGAGACCCAGTACTTC
TRBV11-3,medium-sized,-,TRBJ2-1,CASSRGLAENNEQFF,TGTGCCAGCAGCCGGGGGCTAGCGGAGAACAATGAGCAGTTCTTC
TRBV7-6,many,-,TRBJ1-1,CASSPSWADRFTEAFF,TGTGCCAGCAGCCCCTCATGGGCAGATCGATTCACTGAAGCTTTCTTT
TRBV25-1,medium-sized,-,TRBJ2-2,CASSDPMSTGELFF,TGTGCCAGCAGTGACCCCATGAGCACCGGGGAGCTGTTTTTT
TRBV6-2/TRBV6-3,large,-,TRBJ2-1,CASSYTGPSYNEQFF,TGTGCCAGCAGTTACACGGGACCCTCCTACAATGAGCAGTTCTTC
TRBV28,few,TRBD2,TRBJ2-2,CASSLWASGKTGELFF,TGTGCCAGCAGTTTATGGGCGAGCGGGAAAACCGGGGAGCTGTTTTTT
TRBV12-3/TRBV12-4,medium-sized,-,TRBJ2-5,CASSLLPGEETQYF,TGTGCCAGCAGTTTACTTCCAGGGGAAGAGACCCAGTACTTC
TRBV6-5,medium-sized,-,TRBJ1-2,CASSPGLSTYGYTF,TGTGCCAGCAGCCCCGGACTTTCTACCTATGGCTACACCTTC
TRBV19,medium-sized,TRBD2,TRBJ2-1,CASSTAGATYNEQFF,TGTGCCAGTAGTACGGCGGGAGCCACCTACAATGAGCAGTTCTTC
TRBV25-1,medium-sized,TRBD2,TRBJ2-5,CASNRTSEETQYF,TGTGCCAGCAACCGGACTAGCGAAGAGACCCAGTACTTC
TRBV20-1,many,-,TRBJ2-5,CSAIDTAGVETQYF,TGCAGTGCTATCGACACGGCAGGGGTCGAGACCCAGTACTTC
TRBV3-1,many,TRBD2,TRBJ2-3,CASSPRLAASTDTQYF,TGTGCCAGCAGCCCCAGACTAGCGGCTAGCACAGATACGCAGTATTTT
TRBV20-1,medium-sized,TRBD2,TRBJ2-7,CSSNRRGRENEQYF,TGCAGTTCCAACCGGCGCGGGAGGGAAAACGAGCAGTACTTC
TRBV5-1,medium-sized,TRBD1,TRBJ2-1,CASSWVRTGFDNEQFF,TGCGCCAGCAGCTGGGTCCGGACAGGGTTTGACAATGAGCAGTTCTTC
TRBV19,many,-,TRBJ1-1,CASSMGGGGRTEAFF,TGTGCCAGTAGTATGGGGGGGGGAGGTCGGACTGAAGCTTTCTTT
TRBV7-7,medium-sized,-,TRBJ2-5,CASSVSPQETQYF,TGTGCTAGCAGCGTTAGCCCCCAAGAGACCCAGTACTTC
TRBV4-3,-,-,TRBJ2-7,CASSQDPGIRNYEQYF,TGCGCCAGCAGCCAAGACCCAGGGATCCGAAACTACGAGCAGTACTTC
TRBV18,-,-,TRBJ2-1,CASSHLGLDQRSFYNEQFF,TGTGCCAGCTCACACCTCGGTTTAGACCAGAGGAGTTTCTACAATGAGCAGTTCTTC
TRBV20-1,medium-sized,-,TRBJ1-4,CSARDGAGADEKLFF,TGCAGTGCTAGAGATGGGGCAGGGGCGGATGAAAAACTGTTTTTT
TRBV6-5,once,TRBD1,TRBJ1-1,CASSYSTGITEAFF,TGTGCCAGCAGTTACTCGACAGGGATCACTGAAGCTTTCTTT
TRBV27,medium-sized,-,TRBJ1-2,CASSSAGRYGYTF,TGTGCCAGCAGTTCAGCAGGGAGGTATGGCTACACCTTC